This T cell receptor beta chain was found in a study of technical replicates of blood from a handful of donors. After removal of 5 bases from V and 3 bases from J, the junction contained 13 bases not matched to a gene. Germline-derived CDR1 and CDR2 are SEHNR and FQNEAQ (reference sequence). CDR3 length: 17 residues. Sequencing used immunoSEQ multiplex PCR; TCRdb keeps in-frame clones, though not all of them. Of about 100,000 clones listed, roughly 96% were seen once; the top ten hold 0.34%. Sequences were obtained from T cells isolated from PBMCs. This clonotype was obtained from a human donor in good health. V usage is TRBV7-9 and J usage is TRBJ2-1; 7 nucleotides match TRBD1. The CDR3 sequence: CASSPGLSQGYYNEQFF. CDR3 DNA sequence: TGTGCCAGCAGCCCCGGTTTATCACAGGGGTACTACAATGAGCAGTTCTTC.